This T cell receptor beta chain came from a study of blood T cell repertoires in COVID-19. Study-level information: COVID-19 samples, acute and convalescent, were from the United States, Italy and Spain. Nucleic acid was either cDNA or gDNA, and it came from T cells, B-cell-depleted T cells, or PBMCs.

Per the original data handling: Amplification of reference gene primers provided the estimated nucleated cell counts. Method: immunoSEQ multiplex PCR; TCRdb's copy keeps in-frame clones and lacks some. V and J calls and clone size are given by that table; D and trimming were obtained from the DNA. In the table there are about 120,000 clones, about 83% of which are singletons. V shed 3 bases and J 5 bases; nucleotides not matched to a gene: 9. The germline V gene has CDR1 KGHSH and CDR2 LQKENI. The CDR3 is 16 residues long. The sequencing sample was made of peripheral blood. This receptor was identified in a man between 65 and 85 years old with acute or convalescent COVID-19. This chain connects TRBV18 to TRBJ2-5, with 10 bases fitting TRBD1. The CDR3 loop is CASSPLTGGQGETQYF. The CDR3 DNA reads TGTGCCAGCTCACCTTTGACAGGGGGCCAGGGGGAGACCCAGTACTTC.